These 31 T cell receptor beta chains share one sample of origin, sequenced in a study of blood T cell repertoires in COVID-19. Generated by immunoSEQ multiplex PCR, the TCRdb table keeps only in-frame clones and is missing some. The profile covers about 220,000 clones, with roughly nine tenths appearing a single time and about 2.4% taken by the ten largest. The specimen sequenced was PBMCs or T cells enriched from blood (not recorded which). These receptors all stem from a woman under 40 who had recovered from COVID-19.

Regarding this clone: The junction differs from germline at one of its ends, possibly a read error. The V and J genes are TRBV25-1 and TRBJ2-5; no reliable D call. The germline gives CDR1 MGHDK, CDR2 SYGVNS. The CDR3 is made up of 12 amino acids. CDR3 DNA: TGTGCCACCAGTAGACTCCAAGAGACCCAGTACTTC. Translating it yields CATSRLQETQYF.

On this clone: This sample also contains other DNA sequences that code for the same CDR3. The V gene is TRBV6-4, the J gene TRBJ2-3; 11 bases are a match to TRBD2. Per the germline V gene, CDR1 is MRHNA and CDR2 is SNTAGT. The CDR3 spans 15 residues. J was trimmed by 0 bases and V by 6 bases; bases with no gene match: 2. The CDR3 is CASSLAGGSTDTQYF. In nucleotides, the CDR3 is TGTGCCAGCAGCCTAGCGGGGGGCAGCACAGATACGCAGTATTTT.

The chain carries TRBV25-1 and TRBJ1-3; no firm D call. The V end was cut by 5 bases, the J end by 0 bases, with 5 bases between. The CDR3 extends over 13 amino acids. Germline values: CDR1 MGHDK, CDR2 SYGVNS. CDR3: CASSSSSGNTIYF. For the CDR3, the DNA is TGTGCCAGCAGTTCGAGCTCTGGAAACACCATATATTTT.

With regard to this clone: Different DNA sequences within this sample yield the same CDR3. This CDR3 reads CASSLSWSSLGRQYF. The CDR3 region has the DNA TGTGCCAGCAGCTTATCGTGGAGCTCCCTAGGTCGGCAGTACTTC. The V call is TRBV7-2, the J call TRBJ2-7; D not resolved. Germline CDR1 reads SGHTA; CDR2 reads FQGNSA. The CDR3 totals 15 residues. V dropped 2 bases and J dropped 9 bases, with 20 bases sitting between them. Using reference TRBV7-2 and TRBJ2-7 for the parts outside the CDR3, the full variable domain is GAGVSQSPSNKVTEKGKDVELRCDPISGHTALYWYRQSLGQGLEFLIYFQGNSAPDKSGLPSDRFSAERTGGSVSTLTIQRTQQEDSAVYLCASSLSWSSLGRQYFGPGTRLTVT.

The genes are TRBV7-2 and TRBJ2-3, with 12 bases matching TRBD2. Unmatched junction bases numbered 12, after V lost 4 bases and J lost 4 bases. This CDR3 is built from 18 residues. CDR1 and CDR2 from the germline V gene are SGHTA and FQGNSA. The CDR3 reads CASSSTSGGMGIADTQYF. CDR3 DNA sequence: TGTGCCAGCAGCTCGACTAGCGGGGGAATGGGGATTGCAGATACGCAGTATTTT.

The J gene is TRBJ2-7, the V gene TRBV4-2; 8 nucleotides match TRBD1. CDR1 and CDR2 (germline): LGHNA, YNFKEQ. Trimming took 0 bases from V and 4 from J; bases not matched to a gene: 14. The length of the CDR3 is 18 residues. The chain's CDR3 is CASSQDILQTGETYEQYF. The CDR3, as DNA: TGTGCCAGCAGCCAAGATATTCTCCAGACAGGGGAAACATACGAGCAGTACTTC.

V is TRBV20-1 and J is TRBJ2-7, with 7 positions matching TRBD2. The CDR3 sequence is 13 residues long. Trimming took 3 bases from V and 3 from J; bases not matched to a gene: 5. Germline lookup yields CDR1 DFQATT and CDR2 SNEGSKA (reference sequence). As DNA, the CDR3 is TGCAGTGCTAGTCCGGGGGGTATCTACGAGCAGTACTTC. Its translation is CSASPGGIYEQYF.

This sequence joins TRBV3-1 (or the pseudogene TRBV3-2) and TRBJ2-5, with D maybe TRBD2 (6 bases). V shed 6 bases and J shed 4 bases, with 6 bases lying between them. Germline V gene sequence: CDR1 LGHDT, CDR2 YNNKEL (reference sequence). This CDR3 has 11 amino acids. CDR3 DNA sequence: TGTGCCAGCAGTAGCGGAGAGACCCAGTACTTC. Its protein product is CASSSGETQYF.

The chain employs TRBV19 and TRBJ1-4; D gene ambiguous. The germline CDR1 and CDR2 sequences are LNHDA and SQIVND (reference sequence). Trimming cost V 0 bases and J 0 bases, with 5 bases left between them. The CDR3 contains 15 residues. The CDR3 protein is CASSIDPSTNEKLFF. Here the CDR3 DNA reads TGTGCCAGTAGTATAGACCCTTCAACTAATGAAAAACTGTTTTTT.

This clone was seen only once. V and J are TRBV19 and TRBJ1-6, with D possibly being TRBD1 (6 bases). Trimming left V 8 bases short and J 10 bases short, with 15 bases between. Germline lookup yields CDR1 LNHDA and CDR2 SQIVND (reference sequence). The CDR3 runs to 13 residues. The CDR3 reads CASGEGQYSPLHF. CDR3 coding DNA: TGTGCCAGTGGAGAGGGACAATACTCACCCCTCCACTTT.

V usage is TRBV9 and J usage is TRBJ1-2, with no clear D. Trimming removed 4 bases from V and 6 bases from J, with 19 bases in between. CDR3 length: 15 amino acids. Per germline, CDR1 SGDLS and CDR2 YYNGEE. This CDR3 reads CASSLTRESRNGYTF. The CDR3 DNA reads as TGTGCCAGCAGCCTAACCCGGGAGTCCAGGAATGGCTACACCTTC.

This sequence joins TRBV7-9 and TRBJ1-2, with a weak D call TRBD1 (6 bases). Deletions cut 5 bases from V and 1 base from J, with 17 bases between. Germline V gene data show CDR1 as SEHNR and CDR2 as FQNEAQ (reference sequence). The CDR3 totals 16 residues. In nucleotides, the CDR3 is TGTGCCAGCAGCACGAGCCGGGACACACTTAACTATGGCTACACCTTC. Residues: CASSTSRDTLNYGYTF.

The chain joins TRBV11-3 to TRBJ1-1; a possible D gene is TRBD1 (5 bases). Trimming stripped 0 bases from V and 12 bases from J, with 11 bases between. Germline V gives CDR1 SGHNT, CDR2 YENEEA. This CDR3 comprises 12 residues. Written as DNA, the CDR3 is TGTGCCAGCAGCTTAGATCAGGGTAAGCCTTTCTTT. This gives the protein CASSLDQGKPFF.

The chain is built from TRBV2 and TRBJ1-1, with D perhaps matching TRBD1 (5 bases). Trimming took 4 bases from V and 1 from J, leaving 10 bases between them. The CDR3 totals 14 residues. Germline V gives CDR1 SNHLY, CDR2 FYNNEI. The CDR3 region has the DNA TGTGCCAGCAGTGGCCGGACAAGGAACACTGAAGCTTTCTTT. Translation: CASSGRTRNTEAFF.

This chain links TRBV9 with TRBJ1-3; tentative D call: TRBD1 (6 bases). Germline V gives CDR1 SGDLS, CDR2 YYNGEE. CDR3 length equals 17 residues. The ends were cut back, 4 bases at V and 0 bases at J, with 17 bases in the middle. CDR3 in DNA: TGTGCCAGCAGCTACCCCCGGGACAAGAGCTCTGGAAACACCATATATTTT. Its translation: CASSYPRDKSSGNTIYF.

The chain recombines TRBV7-9 with TRBJ1-2; TRBD1 matches 7 bases. The CDR3 is made up of 16 amino acids. Germline loops: CDR1 SEHNR, CDR2 FQNEAQ (reference sequence). The V and J ends lost 7 bases and 7 bases, in that order; junction bases with no gene match: 18. CDR3: CASTLWAGQGDSGYTF. The CDR3 DNA sequence: TGTGCCAGCACCTTGTGGGCGGGGCAGGGGGACTCTGGCTACACCTTC.

The V gene is TRBV6-5, the J gene TRBJ2-5; D remains unclear. This CDR3 comprises 13 residues. The V and J ends lost 5 bases and 2 bases respectively, with 9 bases between them. CDR1 is MNHEY, CDR2 SVGAGI, per germline. In nucleotides, the CDR3 is TGTGCCAGCAGTCCCGAGGTACAAGAGACCCAGTACTTC. Its translation is CASSPEVQETQYF.

The chain carries TRBV11-2 and TRBJ1-2, with TRBD1 matching over 9 bases. In germline, CDR1 is SGHAT, CDR2 FQNNGV. V gave up 5 bases and J gave up 2 bases; unmatched junction bases: 3. This CDR3 is built from 14 residues. CDR3 nucleotides: TGTGCCAGCAGCCCCGACAGGGGGAACTATGGCTACACCTTC. This sequence encodes CASSPDRGNYGYTF.

The J gene is TRBJ1-5, the V gene TRBV7-8; D is unresolved. Germline assignment: CDR1 SGHVS and CDR2 FQNEAQ. Trimming pared 5 bases from V and 2 bases from J, leaving 7 bases between. The CDR3 contains 13 residues. The DNA of the CDR3 is TGTGCCAGCAGCGATCGAGGCAATCAGCCCCAGCATTTT. Protein sequence: CASSDRGNQPQHF. Complete variable domain (other parts from reference TRBV7-8 and TRBJ1-5): GAGVSQSPRYKVAKRGQDVALRCDPISGHVSLFWYQQALGQGPEFLTYFQNEAQLDKSGLPSDRFFAERPEGSVSTLKIQRTQQEDSAVYLCASSDRGNQPQHFGDGTRLSIL.

In its sample, this clone was seen once. The chain is built from TRBV3-1 (or the pseudogene TRBV3-2) and TRBJ1-3; D not certain. The CDR3 contains 12 residues. Germline V gives CDR1 LGHDT, CDR2 YNNKEL (reference sequence). Trimming pared 4 bases from V and 4 bases from J, leaving 5 bases between. The CDR3 DNA reads TGTGCCAGCAGCCCTCCGGGAAACACCATATATTTT. Translating it yields CASSPPGNTIYF.

V usage is TRBV4-3 and J usage is TRBJ2-2; D ambiguous. This CDR3 is built from 15 residues. V lost 1 base and J 4 bases, leaving 10 bases between the germline ends. From germline, CDR1 is LGHNA and CDR2 YSLEER. Here the CDR3 DNA reads TGCGCCAGCAGCCAAGTGACATACTCCACCGGGGAGCTGTTTTTT. Translating gives CASSQVTYSTGELFF.

The CDR3 spells CASSFGQLSNQPQHF. CDR3 in DNA: TGTGCCAGTAGTTTCGGACAACTTAGCAATCAGCCCCAGCATTTT. This chain connects TRBV19 to TRBJ1-5; tentative D call: TRBD1 (5 bases). CDR3 length: 15 residues. In germline, CDR1 is LNHDA, CDR2 SQIVND (reference sequence). V dropped 5 bases and J dropped 0 bases, with 11 bases sitting between them.

The chain couples TRBV9 to TRBJ2-7; a possible D gene is TRBD1 (6 bases). Germline CDR1 reads SGDLS; CDR2 reads YYNGEE. The CDR3 consists of 13 residues. Trimming took 4 bases from V and 3 from J, leaving 11 bases between them. CDR3 residues: CASSPGQFYEQYF. The CDR3 DNA sequence: TGTGCCAGCAGCCCAGGACAGTTCTACGAGCAGTACTTC.

The chain recombines TRBV6-5 with TRBJ1-2; D call uncertain. V was clipped by 2 bases and J by 4 bases, with 8 bases between them. Germline values: CDR1 MNHEY, CDR2 SVGAGI. CDR3 length: 13 amino acids. The CDR3 protein is CASSYPRGYGYTF. As DNA, the CDR3 is TGTGCCAGCAGTTACCCCCGGGGCTATGGCTACACCTTC.

The chain joins TRBV7-9 to TRBJ1-1; D possibly corresponds to TRBD1 (6 bases). Germline CDR1 and CDR2: SEHNR and FQNEAQ (reference sequence). The CDR3 loop spans 12 amino acids. V lost 7 bases, J lost 5 bases, and 11 bases lay in between. CDR3 protein: CASIRGGTEAFF. For the CDR3, the DNA is TGTGCCAGCATCAGGGGTGGTACTGAAGCTTTCTTT.

This clone was seen just once. This sequence joins TRBV10-3 and TRBJ2-7; 13 positions match TRBD2. V lost 10 bases and J lost 4; bases outside the gene matches: 4. Germline lookup yields CDR1 ENHRY and CDR2 SYGVKD. The CDR3 totals 13 residues. The CDR3 sequence: CATRTSGGYEQYF. The DNA for the CDR3 is TGTGCCACTCGGACTAGCGGGGGATACGAGCAGTACTTC.

This clone turned up a few times. The V and J genes are TRBV5-5 and TRBJ1-4; D ambiguous. Germline V gene data show CDR1 as SGHKS and CDR2 as YYEKEE (reference sequence). The V end was cut by 0 bases, the J end by 8 bases, with 8 bases between. CDR3 size: 13 residues. This CDR3 reads CASSLVSGEKLFF. In DNA, the CDR3 is TGTGCCAGCAGCTTGGTGTCAGGAGAAAAACTGTTTTTT.

Concerning this clone: A junction boundary mismatches the germline segment, possibly from a read error. This chain uses TRBV2 with TRBJ2-1; TRBD1 agrees at 7 bases. CDR1 and CDR2 (germline): SNHLY, FYNNEI. CDR3 size: 14 residues. CDR3 nucleotides: TGTGCCAGCCGTGACAGGGCGTACTACAATGAGCAGTTCTTC. Protein: CASRDRAYYNEQFF.

J is TRBJ2-5 and V is TRBV2, with D possibly TRBD2 on 6 matching bases. Per the germline V gene, CDR1 is SNHLY and CDR2 is FYNNEI. V lost 6 bases to trimming and J lost 2 bases, with 10 bases between them. This CDR3 contains 13 residues. DNA of the CDR3: TGTGCCAGCAGATTAGCGGATCAAGAGACCCAGTACTTC. Encoded protein: CASRLADQETQYF.

The chain carries TRBV6-5 and TRBJ2-3; weak D call: TRBD1 (5 bases). The CDR3 totals 16 residues. The V and J ends lost 2 bases and 2 bases respectively, with 14 bases between them. Germline V gene sequence: CDR1 MNHEY, CDR2 SVGAGI. DNA for the CDR3: TGTGCCAGCAGTTACGAGTCTGGGGCCGCCACAGATACGCAGTATTTT. Translating gives CASSYESGAATDTQYF.

The genes are TRBV9 and TRBJ1-2; D gene ambiguous. V lost 0 bases and J lost 0, with 6 bases in between. Germline V gene data show CDR1 as SGDLS and CDR2 as YYNGEE. The CDR3 extends over 14 amino acids. The CDR3: CASSVANSNYGYTF. DNA for the CDR3: TGTGCCAGCAGCGTAGCCAACTCTAACTATGGCTACACCTTC.